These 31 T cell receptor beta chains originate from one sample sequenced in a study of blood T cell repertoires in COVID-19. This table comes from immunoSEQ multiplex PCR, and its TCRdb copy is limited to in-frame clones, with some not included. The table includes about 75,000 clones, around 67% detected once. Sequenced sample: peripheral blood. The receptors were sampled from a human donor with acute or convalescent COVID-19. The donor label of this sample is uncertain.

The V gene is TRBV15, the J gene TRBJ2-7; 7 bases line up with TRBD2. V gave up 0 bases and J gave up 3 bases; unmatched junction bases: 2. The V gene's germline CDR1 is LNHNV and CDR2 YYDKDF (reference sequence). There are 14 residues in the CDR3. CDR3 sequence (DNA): TGTGCCACCAGCAGAGAAGCTAGCGGCTACGAGCAGTACTTC. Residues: CATSREASGYEQYF.

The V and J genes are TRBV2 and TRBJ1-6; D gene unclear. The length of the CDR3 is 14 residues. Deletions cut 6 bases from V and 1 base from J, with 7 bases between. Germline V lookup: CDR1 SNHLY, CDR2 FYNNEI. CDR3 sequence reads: CASSSDSYNSPLHF. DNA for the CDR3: TGTGCCAGCAGCAGTGATTCCTATAATTCACCCCTCCACTTT.

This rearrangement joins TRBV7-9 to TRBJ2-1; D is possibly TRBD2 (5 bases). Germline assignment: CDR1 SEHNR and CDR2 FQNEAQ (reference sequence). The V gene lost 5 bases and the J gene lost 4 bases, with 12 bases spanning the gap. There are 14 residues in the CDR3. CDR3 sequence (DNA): TGTGCCAGCAGCGACGGAAGAGGGTACAATGAGCAGTTCTTC. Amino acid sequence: CASSDGRGYNEQFF.

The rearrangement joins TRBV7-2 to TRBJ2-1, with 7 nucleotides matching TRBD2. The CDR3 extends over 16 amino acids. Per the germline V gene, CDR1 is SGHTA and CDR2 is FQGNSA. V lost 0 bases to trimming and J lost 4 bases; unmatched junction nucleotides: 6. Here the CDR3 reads CASSLAGSGLYNEQFF. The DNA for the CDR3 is TGTGCCAGCAGCTTAGCGGGTAGCGGGCTTTACAATGAGCAGTTCTTC.

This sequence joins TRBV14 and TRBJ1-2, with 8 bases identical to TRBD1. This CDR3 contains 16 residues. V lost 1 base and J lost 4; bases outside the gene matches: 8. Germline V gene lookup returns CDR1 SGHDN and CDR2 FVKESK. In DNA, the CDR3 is TGTGCCAGCAGCCAAGGCAGGACAGGGTTGGGCTATGGCTACACCTTC. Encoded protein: CASSQGRTGLGYGYTF.

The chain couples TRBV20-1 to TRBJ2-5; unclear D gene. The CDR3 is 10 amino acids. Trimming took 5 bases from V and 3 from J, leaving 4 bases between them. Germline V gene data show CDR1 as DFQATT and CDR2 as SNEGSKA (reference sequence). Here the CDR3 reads CSAQKETQYF. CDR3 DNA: TGCAGTGCTCAGAAAGAGACCCAGTACTTC.

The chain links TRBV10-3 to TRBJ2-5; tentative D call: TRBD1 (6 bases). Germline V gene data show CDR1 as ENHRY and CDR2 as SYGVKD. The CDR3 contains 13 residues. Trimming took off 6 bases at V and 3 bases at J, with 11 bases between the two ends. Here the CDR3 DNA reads TGTGCCATCAGGGGCAGGGGCGAAGAGACCCAGTACTTC. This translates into CAIRGRGEETQYF.

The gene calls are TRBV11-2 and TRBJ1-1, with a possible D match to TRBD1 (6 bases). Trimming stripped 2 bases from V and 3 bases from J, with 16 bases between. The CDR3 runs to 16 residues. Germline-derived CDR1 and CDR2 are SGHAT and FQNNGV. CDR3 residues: CASSLRLGRGDTEAFF. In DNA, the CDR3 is TGTGCCAGCAGCTTAAGGCTGGGGAGGGGGGACACTGAAGCTTTCTTT.

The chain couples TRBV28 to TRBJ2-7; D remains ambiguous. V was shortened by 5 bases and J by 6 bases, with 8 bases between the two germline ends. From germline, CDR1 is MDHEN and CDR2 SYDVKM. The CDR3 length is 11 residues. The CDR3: CASSDYGEQYV. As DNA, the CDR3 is TGTGCCAGCAGTGATTACGGCGAGCAGTACGTC.

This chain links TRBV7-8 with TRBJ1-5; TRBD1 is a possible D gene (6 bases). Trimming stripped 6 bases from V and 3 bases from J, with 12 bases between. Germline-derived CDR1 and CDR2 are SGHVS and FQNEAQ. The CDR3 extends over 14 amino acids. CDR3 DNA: TGTGCCAGCAGACCAGACAGGTTCAATCAGCCCCAGCATTTT. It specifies CASRPDRFNQPQHF. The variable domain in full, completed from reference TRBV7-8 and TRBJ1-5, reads GAGVSQSPRYKVAKRGQDVALRCDPISGHVSLFWYQQALGQGPEFLTYFQNEAQLDKSGLPSDRFFAERPEGSVSTLKIQRTQQEDSAVYLCASRPDRFNQPQHFGDGTRLSIL.

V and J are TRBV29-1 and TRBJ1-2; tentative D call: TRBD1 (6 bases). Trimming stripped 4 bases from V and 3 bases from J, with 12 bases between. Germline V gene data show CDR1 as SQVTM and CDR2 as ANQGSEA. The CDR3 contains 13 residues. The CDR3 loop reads CSVATGQYYGYTF. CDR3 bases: TGCAGCGTTGCCACCGGACAGTACTATGGCTACACCTTC.

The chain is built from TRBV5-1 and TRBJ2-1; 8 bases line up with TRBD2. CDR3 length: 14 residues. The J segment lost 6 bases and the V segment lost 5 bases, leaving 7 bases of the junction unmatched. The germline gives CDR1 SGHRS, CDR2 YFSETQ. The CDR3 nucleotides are TGCGCCAGCAGAAAAGAGCGGGGGCTCAATGAGCAGTTCTTC. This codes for CASRKERGLNEQFF.

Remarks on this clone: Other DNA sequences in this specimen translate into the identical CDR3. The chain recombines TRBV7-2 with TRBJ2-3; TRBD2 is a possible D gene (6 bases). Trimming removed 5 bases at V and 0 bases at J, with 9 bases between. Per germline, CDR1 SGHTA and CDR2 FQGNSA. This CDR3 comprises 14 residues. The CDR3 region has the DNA TGTGCCAGCAGCCTAGGACTAAGCACAGATACGCAGTATTTT. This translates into CASSLGLSTDTQYF.

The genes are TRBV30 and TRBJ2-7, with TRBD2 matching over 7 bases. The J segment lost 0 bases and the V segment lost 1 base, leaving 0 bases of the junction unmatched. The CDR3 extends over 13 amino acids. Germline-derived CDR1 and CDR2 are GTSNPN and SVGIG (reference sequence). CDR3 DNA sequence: TGTGCCTGGAGTGGGGGGGGCTCCTACGAGCAGTACTTC. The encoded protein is CAWSGGGSYEQYF.

CDR3 in amino acids: CASSWIKQGRDYGYTF. The CDR3 coding sequence is TGTGCCAGCAGCTGGATAAAACAGGGGCGCGACTATGGCTACACCTTC. The rearrangement links TRBV5-6 to TRBJ1-2, with 7 bases lining up with TRBD1. Germline-derived CDR1 and CDR2 are SGHDT and YYEEEE. Unmatched junction bases numbered 11, after V lost 3 bases and J lost 3 bases. The CDR3 is made up of 16 amino acids.

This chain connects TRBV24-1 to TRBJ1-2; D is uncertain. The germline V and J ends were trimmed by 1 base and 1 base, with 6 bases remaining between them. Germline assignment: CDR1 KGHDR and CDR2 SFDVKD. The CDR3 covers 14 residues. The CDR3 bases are TGTGCCACCAGTGATTTCTCCAGTAACTATGGCTACACCTTC. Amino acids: CATSDFSSNYGYTF.

CDR3 nucleotide sequence: TGTGCCAGCAGTTTGTTCGACAGGGGGCTGGGTGGCTACACCTTC. It specifies CASSLFDRGLGGYTF. The rearrangement uses TRBV28 and TRBJ1-2, with 10 bases aligning to TRBD1. This CDR3 is built from 15 residues. With 3 bases clipped from V and 7 bases from J, the junction kept 8 bases outside the gene matches. CDR1 and CDR2 (germline): MDHEN, SYDVKM.

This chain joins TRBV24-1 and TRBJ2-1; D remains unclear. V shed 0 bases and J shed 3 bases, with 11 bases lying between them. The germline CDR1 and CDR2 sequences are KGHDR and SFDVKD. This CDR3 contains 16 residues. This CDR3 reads CATSDLRSDDYNEQFF. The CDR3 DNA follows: TGTGCCACCAGTGATTTGCGGAGTGATGACTACAATGAGCAGTTCTTC.

CDR3 protein: CASTRGGPGETQYF. The CDR3 nucleotides are TGTGCCAGCACTCGGGGGGGGCCGGGAGAGACCCAGTACTTC. The J gene is TRBJ2-5, the V gene TRBV3-1 (or the pseudogene TRBV3-2); TRBD2 matches at 8 bases. Per germline, CDR1 LGHDT and CDR2 YNNKEL (reference sequence). With V trimmed by 7 bases and J by 4 bases, 8 bases remained unmatched. This CDR3 contains 14 residues.

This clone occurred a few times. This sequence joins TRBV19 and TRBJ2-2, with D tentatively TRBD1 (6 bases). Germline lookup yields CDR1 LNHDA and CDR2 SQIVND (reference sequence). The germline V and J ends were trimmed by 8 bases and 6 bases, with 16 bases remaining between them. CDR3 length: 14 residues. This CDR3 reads CASWAGGGAGELFF. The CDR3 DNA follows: TGTGCCAGTTGGGCGGGTGGGGGCGCCGGGGAGCTGTTTTTT.

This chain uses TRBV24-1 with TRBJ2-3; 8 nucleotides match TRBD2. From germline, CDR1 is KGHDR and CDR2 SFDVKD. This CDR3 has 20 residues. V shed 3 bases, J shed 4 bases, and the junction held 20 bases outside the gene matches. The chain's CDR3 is CATSDADPRRLAGIADTQYF. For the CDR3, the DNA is TGTGCCACCAGTGATGCCGACCCCCGGCGGCTAGCGGGTATAGCAGATACGCAGTATTTT.

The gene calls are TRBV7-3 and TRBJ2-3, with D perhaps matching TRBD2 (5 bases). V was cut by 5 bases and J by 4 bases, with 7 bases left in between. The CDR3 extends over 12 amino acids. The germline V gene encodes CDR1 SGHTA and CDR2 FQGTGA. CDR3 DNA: TGTGCCAGCAGCCGGGGAGCAGATACGCAGTATTTT. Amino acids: CASSRGADTQYF.

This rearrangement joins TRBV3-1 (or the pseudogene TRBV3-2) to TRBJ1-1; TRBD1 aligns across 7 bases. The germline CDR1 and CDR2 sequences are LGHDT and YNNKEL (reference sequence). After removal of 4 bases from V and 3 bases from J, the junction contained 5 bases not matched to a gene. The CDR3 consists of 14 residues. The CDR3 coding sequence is TGTGCCAGCAGCCGAGCCGGGACAGACACTGAAGCTTTCTTT. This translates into CASSRAGTDTEAFF.

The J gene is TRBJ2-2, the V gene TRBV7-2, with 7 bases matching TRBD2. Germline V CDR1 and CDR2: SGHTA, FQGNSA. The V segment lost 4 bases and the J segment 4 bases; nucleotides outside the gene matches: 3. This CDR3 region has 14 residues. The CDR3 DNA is TGTGCCAGCAGCTGGGGGGGAGGCACCGGGGAGCTGTTTTTT. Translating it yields CASSWGGGTGELFF.

This CDR3 is CASSPQGQKNIQYF. CDR3 sequence (DNA): TGTGCCAGCAGTCCCCAGGGTCAGAAAAACATTCAGTACTTC. V and J are TRBV27 and TRBJ2-4; weak D call: TRBD1 (5 bases). Per germline, CDR1 MNHEY and CDR2 SMNVEV (reference sequence). The CDR3 length is 14 residues. V lost 5 bases to trimming and J lost 4 bases, with 12 bases between them.

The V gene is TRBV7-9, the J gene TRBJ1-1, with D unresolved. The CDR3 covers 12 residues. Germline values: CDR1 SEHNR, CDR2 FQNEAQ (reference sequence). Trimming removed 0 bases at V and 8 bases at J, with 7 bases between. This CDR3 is CASSLAVREAFF. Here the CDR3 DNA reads TGTGCCAGCAGCTTAGCAGTGAGAGAAGCTTTCTTT.

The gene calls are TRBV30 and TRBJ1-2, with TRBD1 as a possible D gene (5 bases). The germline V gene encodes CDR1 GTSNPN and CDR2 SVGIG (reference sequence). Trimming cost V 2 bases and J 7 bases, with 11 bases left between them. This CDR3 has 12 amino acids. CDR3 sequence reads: CAWSQGEPGYTF. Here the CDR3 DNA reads TGTGCCTGGAGTCAAGGGGAACCTGGCTACACCTTC.

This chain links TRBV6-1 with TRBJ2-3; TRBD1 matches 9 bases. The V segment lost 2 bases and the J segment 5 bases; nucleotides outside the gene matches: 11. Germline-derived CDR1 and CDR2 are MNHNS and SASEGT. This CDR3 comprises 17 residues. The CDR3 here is CASSEIGTGLGGDTQYF. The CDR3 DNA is TGTGCCAGCAGTGAAATCGGGACAGGGTTGGGGGGAGATACGCAGTATTTT.

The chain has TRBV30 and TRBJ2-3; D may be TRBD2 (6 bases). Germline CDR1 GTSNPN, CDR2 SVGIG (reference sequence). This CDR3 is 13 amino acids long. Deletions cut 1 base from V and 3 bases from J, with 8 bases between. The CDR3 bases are TGTGCCTGGAGTGGACTAGGGACAGATACGCAGTATTTT. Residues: CAWSGLGTDTQYF. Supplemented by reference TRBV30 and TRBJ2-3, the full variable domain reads SQTIHQWPATLVQPVGSPLSLECTVEGTSNPNLYWYRQAAGRGLQLLFYSVGIGQISSEVPQNLSASRPQDRQFILSSKKLLLSDSGFYLCAWSGLGTDTQYFGPGTRLTVL.

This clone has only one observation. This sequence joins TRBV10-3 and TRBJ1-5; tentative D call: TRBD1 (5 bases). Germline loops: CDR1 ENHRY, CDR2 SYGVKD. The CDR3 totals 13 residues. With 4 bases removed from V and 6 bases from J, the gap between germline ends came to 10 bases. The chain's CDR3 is CAISAGMSQPQHF. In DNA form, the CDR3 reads TGTGCCATCAGTGCAGGGATGAGTCAGCCCCAGCATTTT.

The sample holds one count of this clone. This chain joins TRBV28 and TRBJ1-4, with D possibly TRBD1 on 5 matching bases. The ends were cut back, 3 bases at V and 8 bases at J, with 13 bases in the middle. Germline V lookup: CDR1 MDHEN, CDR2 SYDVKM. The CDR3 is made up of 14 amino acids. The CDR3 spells CASSFQGEGEKLFF. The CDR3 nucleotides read TGTGCCAGCAGTTTCCAGGGCGAAGGGGAAAAACTGTTTTTT.